These 27 T cell receptor beta chains share one sample of origin, sequenced in a study of cytomegalovirus exposure and HLA in healthy donors. The primer mix had 60 Vbeta and 13 Jbeta primers. Data came from immunoSEQ multiplex PCR; TCRdb stores just in-frame clones and leaves some out. The data show some 170,000 clones, with more than 60% seen just once and roughly 4.2% held by the top ten. The sample comprised PBMCs. The receptors originated from a man aged 35 to 55 in good health and CMV-seronegative.

The chain is built from TRBV30 and TRBJ2-2; 7 nucleotides match TRBD1. The V gene's germline CDR1 is GTSNPN and CDR2 SVGIG (reference sequence). The CDR3 consists of 16 residues. Unmatched junction bases numbered 8, after V lost 3 bases and J lost 1 base. As DNA, the CDR3 is TGTGCCTGGAGCACGGGGCGGACAGGGAACACCGGGGAGCTGTTTTTT. Residues: CAWSTGRTGNTGELFF.

This clone was found once. This rearrangement joins TRBV6-5 to TRBJ1-1, with 7 bases that match TRBD1. CDR3 length: 11 amino acids. Trimming at V came to 8 bases and at J to 7 bases, leaving 4 bases not matched to a gene. In germline, CDR1 is MNHEY, CDR2 SVGAGI. The CDR3 loop reads CASGDRDEAFF. As DNA, the CDR3 is TGTGCCAGCGGAGACAGGGATGAAGCTTTCTTT.

This clone showed up just once. The chain uses TRBV7-9 and TRBJ2-5; 16 bases fit TRBD2. The V gene's germline CDR1 is SEHNR and CDR2 FQNEAQ (reference sequence). With 8 bases clipped from V and 6 bases from J, the junction kept 12 bases outside the gene matches. The CDR3 length is 17 residues. CDR3 nucleotides: TGTGCCAGCTTCCCGGGACTAGCGGGGGGGATCACGAAGACCCAGTACTTC. Translating it yields CASFPGLAGGITKTQYF.

This clone was counted between two and nine times. The rearrangement links TRBV12-5 to TRBJ2-7, with TRBD2 as a possible D gene (6 bases). Germline CDR1 and CDR2: LGHNT and FRNRAP. CDR3 length equals 14 residues. Between the trimmed V and J ends, which lost 2 bases and 6 bases, there was a span of 14 bases. This CDR3 is CASGLIKNGGEQYF. The CDR3 DNA reads as TGTGCTAGTGGTTTGATTAAAAACGGGGGCGAGCAGTACTTC.

The genes are TRBV28 and TRBJ2-7, with a tentative D call TRBD1 (5 bases). The CDR3 is 13 amino acids. Trimming shortened V by 6 bases and J by 3 bases, and 12 bases separated the two germline ends. Germline CDR1 MDHEN, CDR2 SYDVKM. Here the CDR3 DNA reads TGTGCCAGCAGGCCCAGGGTGGTCTACGAGCAGTACTTC. Amino acid sequence: CASRPRVVYEQYF.

The chain couples TRBV5-1 to TRBJ2-1; 8 nucleotides line up with TRBD1. The CDR3 is 17 amino acids. Germline trimming cut 3 bases from V and 6 bases from J; bases unmatched to any gene: 14. Germline V gene lookup returns CDR1 SGHRS and CDR2 YFSETQ. The DNA for the CDR3 is TGCGCCAGCAGCTGGAGGACAGGGAGTAGCACTAGCAATGAGCAGTTCTTC. Encoded protein: CASSWRTGSSTSNEQFF.

This chain uses TRBV19 with TRBJ1-1; 8 nucleotides agree with TRBD1. V trimming: 5 bases; J trimming: 4 bases; junction bases outside the gene matches: 6. There are 14 residues in the CDR3. Germline V CDR1 and CDR2: LNHDA, SQIVND (reference sequence). CDR3 sequence (DNA): TGTGCCAGTAGTGCGACAGGGGTTACCACTGAAGCTTTCTTT. Protein product: CASSATGVTTEAFF.

This clone was picked up one time. At the DNA level, this CDR3 is encoded by other sequences in the same sample as well. This sequence joins TRBV18 and TRBJ2-7; tentative D call: TRBD2 (5 bases). This CDR3 has 12 amino acids. V was cut by 2 bases and J by 4 bases, with 6 bases left in between. Germline V gene data show CDR1 as KGHSH and CDR2 as LQKENI. CDR3 protein: CASSPAGYEQYF. The CDR3 DNA reads as TGTGCCAGCTCACCAGCGGGTTACGAGCAGTACTTC.

CDR3 sequence (DNA): TGTGCCATCAGTGAGGGGCAGGCCTTCACAGATACGCAGTATTTT. This sequence encodes CAISEGQAFTDTQYF. V and J are TRBV10-3 and TRBJ2-3; the D is unclear. Trimming removed 2 bases from V and 2 bases from J, with 11 bases in between. Germline V gene sequence: CDR1 ENHRY, CDR2 SYGVKD. The CDR3 is made up of 15 amino acids.

J is TRBJ2-3 and V is TRBV7-2, with TRBD2 identical over 9 bases. This CDR3 has 15 residues. The junction had 9 bases not matched to a gene; V was cut back by 4 bases and J by 7 bases. Germline values: CDR1 SGHTA, CDR2 FQGNSA. CDR3 residues: CASSSPGLALNTQYF. CDR3 DNA: TGTGCCAGCAGCTCACCGGGACTAGCCCTTAATACGCAGTATTTT.

The rearrangement joins TRBV6-1 to TRBJ1-1; 7 bases fit TRBD1. Germline CDR1 reads MNHNS; CDR2 reads SASEGT. The CDR3 runs 13 residues. V shed 7 bases and J 3 bases; nucleotides not matched to a gene: 5. The CDR3 region has the DNA TGTGCCAGCACCGCAGGGGGTGACACTGAAGCTTTCTTT. Encoded protein: CASTAGGDTEAFF.

The chain links TRBV4-1 to TRBJ2-2; D gene unclear. Germline V gene data show CDR1 as MGHRA and CDR2 as YSYEKL. The CDR3 contains 14 residues. V was clipped by 5 bases and J by 2 bases, with 9 bases between them. The CDR3 DNA follows: TGCGCCAGCAGCGGTTGGCCTAACACCGGGGAGCTGTTTTTT. Its protein is CASSGWPNTGELFF.

The V call is TRBV5-1, the J call TRBJ1-4, with no clear D. The ends were cut back, 1 base at V and 0 bases at J, with 4 bases in the middle. Looked up from germline, CDR1 is SGHRS and CDR2 is YFSETQ. The CDR3 is 14 amino acids. The CDR3 spells CASSLSATNEKLFF. The CDR3 nucleotides read TGCGCCAGCAGCTTGAGCGCAACTAATGAAAAACTGTTTTTT.

The gene calls are TRBV28 and TRBJ2-7; possibly TRBD1 for D (6 bases). V was pared by 3 bases and J by 2 bases, with 11 bases between. The germline V gene encodes CDR1 MDHEN and CDR2 SYDVKM. CDR3 size: 14 residues. CDR3 protein: CASSFGTNTYEQYF. The CDR3 DNA is TGTGCCAGCAGTTTTGGGACAAATACCTACGAGCAGTACTTC.

This sequence joins TRBV27 and TRBJ2-1; 11 bases agree with TRBD2. The CDR3 runs 16 residues. CDR1 and CDR2 from the germline V gene are MNHEY and SMNVEV (reference sequence). V dropped 6 bases and J dropped 4; count of bases not matched to a gene: 8. The CDR3 DNA follows: TGTGCCAGCAGCACTAGCGGGAGATATTCATACAATGAGCAGTTCTTC. Its protein product is CASSTSGRYSYNEQFF.

This clone was recorded only once. The chain couples TRBV27 to TRBJ2-5; the D gene is possibly TRBD1 (6 bases). The tail of the sequence fits TRBJ2-7 better, so the J call may be wrong. Germline V lookup: CDR1 MNHEY, CDR2 SMNVEV (reference sequence). The length of the CDR3 is 13 residues. CDR3 in DNA: TGTGCCAGCAGTTTATCTACAGGGCCCGAGCAGTACTTC. Translation gives CASSLSTGPEQYF.

The V call is TRBV5-1, the J call TRBJ2-7, with D possibly TRBD2 on 5 matching bases. V lost 6 bases, J lost 5 bases, and 15 bases lay in between. Per germline, CDR1 SGHRS and CDR2 YFSETQ. The CDR3 has 13 amino acids. The CDR3 sequence is CASNWERSHEQYF. CDR3 nucleotides: TGCGCCAGCAATTGGGAGCGGTCCCACGAGCAGTACTTC.

The rearrangement links TRBV4-2 to TRBJ1-2; 7 nucleotides line up with TRBD1. In germline, CDR1 is LGHNA, CDR2 YNFKEQ. The junction had 13 bases not matched to a gene; V was cut back by 4 bases and J by 8 bases. The CDR3 covers 15 residues. The CDR3: CASSPVGGGGNGYTF. The DNA for the CDR3 is TGTGCCAGCAGCCCGGTAGGGGGCGGCGGTAACGGCTACACCTTC.

The rearrangement links TRBV30 to TRBJ2-5, with 8 bases identical to TRBD1. The germline CDR1 and CDR2 sequences are GTSNPN and SVGIG (reference sequence). V was clipped by 2 bases and J by 1 base; unmatched bases: 3. The CDR3 totals 14 residues. The CDR3 DNA follows: TGTGCCTGGAGTTACGGGACAGGCCAAGAGACCCAGTACTTC. Translating gives CAWSYGTGQETQYF.

The chain couples TRBV4-3 to TRBJ2-7; the match to TRBD1 covers 9 bases. CDR3 length: 15 residues. V was pared by 0 bases and J by 6 bases, with 6 bases of the junction left unmatched. CDR1 is LGHNA and CDR2 is YSLEER in the germline V gene. The CDR3 coding sequence is TGCGCCAGCAGCCAAGATCGGACAGGGGATTGCGAGCAGTACTTC. The encoded protein is CASSQDRTGDCEQYF.

This sequence joins TRBV18 and TRBJ1-2; possibly TRBD1 for D (6 bases). The V end was cut by 3 bases, the J end by 2 bases, with 10 bases between. The germline V gene has CDR1 KGHSH and CDR2 LQKENI. The CDR3 is 14 amino acids. This chain's CDR3 is CASSPNRDNYGYTF. The CDR3 DNA is TGTGCCAGCTCACCGAACAGGGACAACTATGGCTACACCTTC.

This clone was found a few times. The rearrangement links TRBV7-9 to TRBJ2-3; 7 bases are a match to TRBD1. Germline values: CDR1 SEHNR, CDR2 FQNEAQ (reference sequence). The CDR3 contains 14 residues. V trimming: 5 bases; J trimming: 1 base; junction bases outside the gene matches: 3. CDR3 protein: CASSDGQGTDTQYF. Written as DNA, the CDR3 is TGTGCCAGCAGCGATGGACAGGGCACAGATACGCAGTATTTT.

The chain carries TRBV5-8 and TRBJ1-1, with D tentatively TRBD1 (6 bases). V was shortened by 2 bases and J by 7 bases, with 18 bases between the two germline ends. Per the germline V gene, CDR1 is SGHTS and CDR2 is YDEGEE. CDR3 length: 15 amino acids. CDR3 protein: CASSLLDRSTFEAFF. CDR3 bases: TGTGCCAGCAGCTTACTCGACAGGTCCACATTTGAAGCTTTCTTT.

V usage is TRBV10-1 and J usage is TRBJ2-7; 8 bases fit TRBD1. The CDR3 is made up of 15 amino acids. The V gene's germline CDR1 is WNHNN and CDR2 SYGVQD (reference sequence). Germline trimming cut 11 bases from V and 7 bases from J; bases unmatched to any gene: 19. For the CDR3, the DNA is TGCGCCTCCAGGGTAAGGGACAGGTCCTCCTTTGAGCAGTACTTC. Translated, it gives CASRVRDRSSFEQYF.

J is TRBJ1-5 and V is TRBV27; a possible D gene is TRBD1 (6 bases). CDR1 is MNHEY, CDR2 SMNVEV, per germline (reference sequence). V lost 5 bases to trimming and J lost 0 bases, with 20 bases between them. The CDR3 totals 18 residues. Here the CDR3 reads CASSPNNPWGRSNQPQHF. The DNA for the CDR3 is TGTGCCAGCAGTCCGAATAACCCCTGGGGGCGTAGCAATCAGCCCCAGCATTTT.

The V call is TRBV7-8, the J call TRBJ2-3; weak D call: TRBD2 (5 bases). Germline loops: CDR1 SGHVS, CDR2 FQNEAQ. The V end lost 5 bases, the J end lost 2 bases, and 14 bases lay between the germline ends. The CDR3 length is 15 residues. The CDR3 loop is CASSQRSAFTDTQYF. Here the CDR3 DNA reads TGTGCCAGCAGCCAGCGTAGCGCGTTCACAGATACGCAGTATTTT.

This rearrangement joins TRBV4-1 to TRBJ2-5; D may be TRBD2 (7 bases). Germline lookup yields CDR1 MGHRA and CDR2 YSYEKL. V was cut by 0 bases and J by 2 bases, with 13 bases left in between. This CDR3 has 16 residues. CDR3 sequence reads: CASSQDGAGAQETQYF. The CDR3 DNA reads TGCGCCAGCAGCCAAGATGGGGCGGGGGCTCAAGAGACCCAGTACTTC.